This TCR beta chain was sequenced in a study of Graves' ophthalmopathy and Graves' hyperthyroidism. The CDR3 runs 13 residues. Germline V gene data show CDR1 as SGHRS and CDR2 as YFSETQ. Trimming left V 0 bases short and J 4 bases short, with 7 bases between. Investigators amplified TCR beta CDR3 regions from RNA transcripts. HTBI primers were used in a first-round RT-PCR, which preceded a second-round multiplex PCR. One entry per CDR3 protein results from TCRdb running MiXCR on the multiplex PCR reads. The table has 300,000 to 500,000 distinct CDR3 sequences, less than 20% seen once. This clonotype has a count of ten or more.

The origin of this receptor is a woman aged 18-29 years with stable Graves' hyperthyroidism. This chain links TRBV5-1 with TRBJ1-2, with unresolved D. Sequenced input: peripheral blood. The CDR3 DNA reads as TGCGCCAGCAGCTTGGCCGGCCGCTATGGCTACACCTTC. It translates to CASSLAGRYGYTF.